The rows below give T cell receptor beta chains drawn from one sample of a study of T cell changes during pregnancy in multiple sclerosis. Clones were read by immunoSEQ multiplex PCR, and TCRdb kept only the in-frame ones, dropping some. Among around 56,000 clones listed, around nine tenths were seen once. Sequencing used peripheral blood, obtained in the first trimester of pregnancy. The receptors shown here come from a female donor in good health, enrolled as a control in a pregnancy study. CDR3s include the opening cysteine and the closing phenylalanine or tryptophan. The order of the fields is D gene, V gene, J gene, CDR3 protein, CDR3 DNA. D genes are given only for firm matches.

TRBD1	TRBV30	TRBJ1-5	CAWSDQDRGTQPQHF	TGTGCCTGGAGTGACCAGGACAGGGGAACTCAGCCCCAGCATTTT
-	TRBV28	TRBJ1-5	CASSPTVTYMPQHF	TGTGCCAGCAGCCCAACGGTAACCTATATGCCCCAGCATTTT
-	TRBV14	TRBJ1-1	CASRQFNTEAFF	TGTGCCAGTCGACAGTTTAACACTGAAGCTTTCTTT
-	TRBV6-4	TRBJ2-3	CASSRIITDTQYF	TGTGCCAGCAGCAGGATAATCACAGATACGCAGTATTTT
TRBD1	TRBV6-5	TRBJ2-7	CASSYSGQGGEQYF	TGTGCCAGCAGTTACTCCGGACAGGGGGGTGAGCAGTACTTC
TRBD1	TRBV5-1	TRBJ1-3	CASSPSGTAGNTIYF	TGCGCCAGCAGCCCATCCGGGACAGCAGGAAACACCATATATTTT
-	TRBV7-2	TRBJ1-1	CASSFEADTEAFF	TGTGCCAGCAGCTTTGAGGCCGACACTGAAGCTTTCTTT
TRBD1	TRBV6-6	TRBJ2-5	CASSPGTGQETQYF	TGTGCCAGCAGCCCCGGGACAGGGCAAGAGACCCAGTACTTC
-	TRBV15	TRBJ1-1	CATSRDLQGEAFF	TGTGCCACCAGCAGAGATCTACAGGGAGAAGCTTTCTTT
-	TRBV18	TRBJ2-3	CASSQLSSPGTDTQYF	TGTGCCAGCTCACAGCTAAGTTCACCAGGGACAGATACGCAGTATTTT
-	TRBV7-6	TRBJ2-1	CASSLVGGRADEQFF	TGTGCCAGCAGCTTAGTGGGGGGGCGTGCGGATGAGCAGTTCTTC
-	TRBV11-1	TRBJ2-1	CASSFGQSNEQFF	TGTGCCAGCAGCTTCGGACAGAGCAATGAGCAGTTCTTC
-	TRBV19	TRBJ1-1	CATLPGTTYRDTEAFF	TGTGCCACCCTCCCCGGGACTACATACCGGGACACTGAAGCTTTCTTT
-	TRBV30	TRBJ2-3	CAWNKRPRDTQYF	TGTGCCTGGAACAAGCGGCCAAGAGATACGCAGTATTTT
-	TRBV7-6	TRBJ1-1	CASSLVQGMEGTEAFF	TGTGCCAGCAGCTTAGTTCAGGGTATGGAGGGCACTGAAGCTTTCTTT
TRBD1	TRBV29-1	TRBJ2-1	CSVDWTGLYNEQFF	TGCAGCGTTGATTGGACAGGGCTCTACAATGAGCAGTTCTTC
TRBD2	TRBV19	TRBJ2-3	CASRPGLAGDTQYF	TGTGCCAGTAGACCGGGACTAGCGGGAGATACGCAGTATTTT
TRBD1	TRBV11-2	TRBJ2-7	CASSYGTGLREQYF	TGTGCCAGCAGCTACGGGACAGGACTTAGAGAGCAGTACTTC
-	TRBV12-5	TRBJ2-6	CASGFSLSGANVLTF	TGTGCTAGTGGTTTCTCCCTGAGTGGGGCCAACGTCCTGACTTTC
-	TRBV7-8	TRBJ1-1	CASSFVQGSSEAFF	TGTGCCAGCAGCTTCGTCCAGGGTTCAAGTGAAGCTTTCTTT
TRBD1	TRBV5-1	TRBJ2-7	CASSLGQGRWSEQYF	TGCGCCAGCAGCTTGGGACAGGGAAGGTGGAGCGAGCAGTACTTC
-	TRBV11-2	TRBJ1-1	CASSLGQSNTEAFF	TGTGCCAGCAGCTTAGGCCAGTCGAACACTGAAGCTTTCTTT
TRBD2	TRBV28	TRBJ2-1	CASSFWGGSSDNEQFF	TGTGCCAGCAGTTTTTGGGGCGGGAGCAGCGACAATGAGCAGTTCTTC
-	TRBV19	TRBJ2-5	CASSPAGLSGETQYF	TGTGCCAGTAGTCCCGCGGGACTCAGTGGAGAGACCCAGTACTTC
TRBD2	TRBV9	TRBJ2-2	CASSEGLAGELFF	TGTGCCAGCAGCGAGGGACTAGCCGGGGAGCTGTTTTTT
-	TRBV5-1	TRBJ1-1	CASSLAGTMGTEAFF	TGCGCCAGCAGCTTGGCAGGTACGATGGGCACTGAAGCTTTCTTT
TRBD2	TRBV29-1	TRBJ2-2	CSVGLAGGPGTGELFF	TGCAGCGTGGGACTAGCGGGAGGGCCGGGCACCGGGGAGCTGTTTTTT
TRBD2	TRBV11-3	TRBJ2-7	CASSGSGGPHEQYF	TGTGCCAGCAGCGGCAGCGGGGGACCCCACGAGCAGTACTTC
-	TRBV10-3	TRBJ2-5	CAISDTSGTQETQYF	TGTGCCATCAGTGATACTTCGGGGACACAAGAGACCCAGTACTTC
TRBD2	TRBV28	TRBJ2-5	CASSLSGVATQYF	TGTGCCAGCAGTCTGAGCGGGGTCGCGACCCAGTACTTC
-	TRBV6-1	TRBJ1-3	CASDAEGGLNTIYF	TGTGCCAGCGACGCCGAAGGGGGTTTAAACACCATATATTTT
-	TRBV6-1	TRBJ1-1	CASAGVSGAFF	TGTGCCAGCGCAGGGGTGAGTGGAGCTTTCTTT